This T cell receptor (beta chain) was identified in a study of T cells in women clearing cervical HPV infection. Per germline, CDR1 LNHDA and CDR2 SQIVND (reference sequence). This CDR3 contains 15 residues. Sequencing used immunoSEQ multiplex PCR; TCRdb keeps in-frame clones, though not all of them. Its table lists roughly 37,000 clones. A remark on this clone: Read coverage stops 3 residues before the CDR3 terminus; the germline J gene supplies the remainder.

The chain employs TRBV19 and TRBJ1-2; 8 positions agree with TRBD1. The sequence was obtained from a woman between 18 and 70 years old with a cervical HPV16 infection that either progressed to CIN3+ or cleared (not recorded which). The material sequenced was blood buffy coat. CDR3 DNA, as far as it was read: TGTGCCAGTAGTATAGGGACAGGGAGCACAGATACC. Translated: CASSIGTGSTDT. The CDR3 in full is CASSIGTGSTDTYTF.